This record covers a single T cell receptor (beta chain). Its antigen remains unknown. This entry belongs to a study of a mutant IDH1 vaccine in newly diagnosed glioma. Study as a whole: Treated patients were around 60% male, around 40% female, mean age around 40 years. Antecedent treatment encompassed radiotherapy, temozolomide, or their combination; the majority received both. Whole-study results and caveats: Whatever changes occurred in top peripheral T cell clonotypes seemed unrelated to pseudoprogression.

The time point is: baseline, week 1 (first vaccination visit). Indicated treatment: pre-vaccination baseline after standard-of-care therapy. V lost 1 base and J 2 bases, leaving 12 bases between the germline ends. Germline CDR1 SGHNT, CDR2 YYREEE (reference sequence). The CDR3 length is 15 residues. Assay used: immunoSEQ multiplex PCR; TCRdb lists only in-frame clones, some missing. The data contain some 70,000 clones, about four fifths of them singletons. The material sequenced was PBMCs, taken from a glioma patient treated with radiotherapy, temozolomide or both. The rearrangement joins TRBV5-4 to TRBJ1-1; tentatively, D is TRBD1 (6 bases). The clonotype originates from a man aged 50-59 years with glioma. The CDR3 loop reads CASSLTAGANTEAFF. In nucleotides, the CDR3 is TGTGCCAGCAGCTTGACGGCAGGGGCCAACACTGAAGCTTTCTTT. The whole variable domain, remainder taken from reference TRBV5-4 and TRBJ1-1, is ETGVTQSPTHLIKTRGQQVTLRCSSQSGHNTVSWYQQALGQGPQFIFQYYREEENGRGNFPPRFSGLQFPNYSSELNVNALELDDSALYLCASSLTAGANTEAFFGQGTRLTVV.